What follows are 24 T cell receptor beta chains derived from one specimen sequenced in a study of shared clonotypes between healthy human individuals. Using immunoSEQ multiplex PCR, the repertoire was profiled, and TCRdb retains in-frame clones only, with some absent. The table records approximately 350,000 clones, about 96% of them present only once. What was sequenced was memory CD8+ T cells sorted from blood. Described subset: CD45RO+ cells pooled with CCR7-negative TemRA cells. These receptors originate from a man aged 25 to 45 in good health.

The gene calls are TRBV28 and TRBJ2-2; D is possibly TRBD2 (6 bases). V lost 9 bases and J 3 bases, leaving 17 bases between the germline ends. There are 15 residues in the CDR3. Germline CDR1 is MDHEN and CDR2 is SYDVKM. CDR3 nucleotides: TGTGCCAGTCGTTTTGGGACTCTATACACCGGGGAGCTGTTTTTT. Residues: CASRFGTLYTGELFF.

V and J are TRBV9 and TRBJ2-5, with D possibly TRBD1 on 6 matching bases. This CDR3 is built from 15 residues. Per germline, CDR1 SGDLS and CDR2 YYNGEE. V lost 1 base, J lost 5 bases, and 15 bases lay in between. CDR3 region: CASSVTSGELETQYF. Here the CDR3 DNA reads TGTGCCAGCAGCGTAACGTCAGGGGAGCTGGAGACCCAGTACTTC.

The chain links TRBV19 to TRBJ2-6; a weak D match, TRBD2 (6 bases). CDR1 is LNHDA and CDR2 is SQIVND in the germline V gene (reference sequence). CDR3 size: 15 residues. The V and J ends lost 6 bases and 1 base respectively, with 10 bases between them. DNA of the CDR3: TGTGCCAGTAGGGGCGGAGGGTCTGGGGCCAACGTCCTGACTTTC. Protein sequence: CASRGGGSGANVLTF.

The chain links TRBV11-1 to TRBJ2-7; perhaps TRBD2 as D (5 bases). The ends were cut back, 5 bases at V and 3 bases at J, with 11 bases in the middle. Germline CDR1 SGHAT, CDR2 FQDESV (reference sequence). The length of the CDR3 is 13 residues. CDR3 protein: CASSLRGFYEQYF. The DNA for the CDR3 is TGTGCCAGCAGCCTCCGGGGATTCTACGAGCAGTACTTC.

V and J are TRBV4-1 and TRBJ2-1, with D perhaps matching TRBD2 (6 bases). V dropped 6 bases and J dropped 2 bases, with 11 bases sitting between them. The CDR3 contains 14 residues. Germline V lookup: CDR1 MGHRA, CDR2 YSYEKL. CDR3 region: CASRGRDPYNEQFF. As DNA, the CDR3 is TGCGCCAGCAGAGGGCGGGACCCCTACAATGAGCAGTTCTTC.

The rearrangement uses TRBV18 and TRBJ2-3; D possibly corresponds to TRBD1 (6 bases). The germline gives CDR1 KGHSH, CDR2 LQKENI. CDR3 length: 14 residues. Trimming took 1 base from V and 5 from J, leaving 10 bases between them. CDR3 in DNA: TGTGCCAGCTCACCACTGGGGGCGGGAGATACGCAGTATTTT. Translation gives CASSPLGAGDTQYF.

In its sample, this clone was seen once. The V gene is TRBV27, the J gene TRBJ2-7; D might be TRBD2 (5 bases). Germline V gives CDR1 MNHEY, CDR2 SMNVEV (reference sequence). Trimming took 0 bases from V and 2 from J, leaving 8 bases between them. The CDR3 extends over 14 amino acids. The CDR3 sequence: CASSLSAGTYEQYF. In nucleotides, the CDR3 is TGTGCCAGCAGTTTATCGGCCGGGACCTACGAGCAGTACTTC.

This chain uses TRBV7-9 with TRBJ1-2; TRBD1 matches at 7 bases. Germline-derived CDR1 and CDR2 are SEHNR and FQNEAQ (reference sequence). V lost 1 base to trimming and J lost 4 bases; unmatched junction nucleotides: 3. The CDR3 totals 14 residues. The CDR3 region has the DNA TGTGCCAGCAGCTTAGAGGCAGGGGGCTATGGCTACACCTTC. The encoded protein is CASSLEAGGYGYTF.

Of note for this clone: This sample includes further DNA sequences coding for the same CDR3. V gene TRBV18 combines with J gene TRBJ2-7, with a possible D match to TRBD2 (5 bases). V lost 6 bases and J 0 bases, leaving 9 bases between the germline ends. The CDR3 spans 13 residues. Germline assignment: CDR1 KGHSH and CDR2 LQKENI. The DNA for the CDR3 is TGTGCCAGCTCTCCGGGATCCTCCTACGAGCAGTACTTC. As protein: CASSPGSSYEQYF.

This chain links TRBV10-3 with TRBJ2-7; either TRBD1 or TRBD2 may fit D (5 bases each). This CDR3 has 13 residues. The V end was cut by 5 bases, the J end by 5 bases, with 13 bases between. Per germline, CDR1 ENHRY and CDR2 SYGVKD. The CDR3 protein is CAISPGPWDEQYF. CDR3 sequence (DNA): TGTGCCATCAGTCCGGGACCCTGGGACGAGCAGTACTTC.

The rearrangement uses TRBV5-8 and TRBJ2-7, with TRBD2 identical over 7 bases. J lost 2 bases, V lost 4 bases, and 6 bases had no gene match. The germline CDR1 and CDR2 sequences are SGHTS and YDEGEE. The CDR3 extends over 14 amino acids. This CDR3 is CASSVTGTTYEQYF. The CDR3, as DNA: TGTGCCAGCAGCGTAACCGGGACTACCTACGAGCAGTACTTC.

The V gene is TRBV5-4, the J gene TRBJ2-3; 15 bases match TRBD2. Trimming took 2 bases from V and 4 from J; bases not matched to a gene: 2. Germline CDR1 and CDR2: SGHNT and YYREEE (reference sequence). The CDR3 sequence is 16 residues long. The CDR3: CASSFGTSGRSDTQYF. In DNA, the CDR3 is TGTGCCAGCAGCTTTGGGACTAGCGGGAGGTCAGATACGCAGTATTTT.

This sequence joins TRBV11-2 and TRBJ2-1, with 7 bases lining up with TRBD1. Germline CDR1 SGHAT, CDR2 FQNNGV. The V and J ends lost 1 base and 4 bases, in that order; junction bases with no gene match: 1. The CDR3 length is 14 residues. The CDR3 DNA reads as TGTGCCAGCAGCTTAGGGACAGGATACAATGAGCAGTTCTTC. It translates to CASSLGTGYNEQFF.

V is TRBV19 and J is TRBJ2-2; possibly TRBD1 for D (7 bases). Germline V lookup: CDR1 LNHDA, CDR2 SQIVND (reference sequence). The V gene lost 8 bases and the J gene lost 2 bases, with 27 bases spanning the gap. The CDR3 extends over 19 amino acids. In DNA, the CDR3 is TGTGCCAGTGCGCCATACAAATACGCGGGGACAGCAAACACCGGGGAGCTGTTTTTT. Amino acid sequence: CASAPYKYAGTANTGELFF.

J is TRBJ2-2 and V is TRBV28; 12 bases are a match to TRBD2. The CDR3 is made up of 18 amino acids. J gave up 6 bases and V 8 bases, and 16 bases lay outside the gene matches. Germline V gene data show CDR1 as MDHEN and CDR2 as SYDVKM. The CDR3 loop is CASSRPSGRAVGAGELFF. CDR3 sequence (DNA): TGTGCCAGCTCTAGGCCTAGCGGGAGGGCCGTCGGTGCCGGGGAGCTGTTTTTT.

Details on this clone: This specimen includes other DNA sequences encoding the same CDR3. The V call is TRBV5-1, the J call TRBJ2-7; 8 bases fit TRBD1. Per germline, CDR1 SGHRS and CDR2 YFSETQ. This CDR3 region has 14 residues. V lost 1 base and J lost 7; bases outside the gene matches: 7. In nucleotides, the CDR3 is TGCGCCAGCAGCTTGCGCCAGGGGGCAGGGGAGCAGTACTTC. This translates into CASSLRQGAGEQYF.

CDR3 nucleotide sequence: TGTGCCAGCAGCTTAGCTGGCACCTTGAACACTGAAGCTTTCTTT. It encodes CASSLAGTLNTEAFF. The chain carries TRBV7-9 and TRBJ1-1, with D uncertain. Germline V lookup: CDR1 SEHNR, CDR2 FQNEAQ (reference sequence). The CDR3 spans 15 residues. Between the trimmed V and J ends, which lost 0 bases and 0 bases, there was a span of 8 bases.

The V gene is TRBV6-1, the J gene TRBJ2-1; a possible D gene is TRBD2 (6 bases). Germline lookup yields CDR1 MNHNS and CDR2 SASEGT. V was cut by 4 bases and J by 13 bases, with 11 bases left in between. The length of the CDR3 is 11 residues. In nucleotides, the CDR3 is TGTGCCAGCAGTGTCGGGACTTACCAGTTCTTC. Amino acid sequence: CASSVGTYQFF.

In this sample, this clone turned up once. In the same sample, other DNA sequences code for this CDR3. V gene TRBV28 combines with J gene TRBJ2-7; D is undetermined. The CDR3 sequence is 12 residues long. Per germline, CDR1 MDHEN and CDR2 SYDVKM. The V and J ends lost 3 bases and 2 bases respectively, with 5 bases between them. The CDR3 sequence is CASSFWAYEQYF. Written as DNA, the CDR3 is TGTGCCAGCAGTTTTTGGGCCTACGAGCAGTACTTC.

This chain links TRBV5-5 with TRBJ1-2, with D tentatively TRBD1 (6 bases). The CDR3 has 12 amino acids. From germline, CDR1 is SGHKS and CDR2 YYEKEE (reference sequence). V lost 4 bases to trimming and J lost 6 bases, with 10 bases between them. The CDR3 loop is CASSVGANGYTF. The CDR3 DNA follows: TGTGCCAGCAGCGTGGGGGCTAATGGCTACACCTTC.

V usage is TRBV28 and J usage is TRBJ2-7, with 12 bases fitting TRBD1. The germline V gene encodes CDR1 MDHEN and CDR2 SYDVKM. V lost 3 bases, J lost 6 bases, and 3 bases stayed unmatched. This CDR3 is built from 14 residues. The CDR3 DNA reads as TGTGCCAGCAGTTTCCGGGACAGGGGGCGCGAGCAGTACTTC. Protein sequence: CASSFRDRGREQYF.

DNA of the CDR3: TGTGCCAGCAGCCAGGCACTCCTATACGAGCAGTACTTC. Its protein is CASSQALLYEQYF. The genes are TRBV14 and TRBJ2-7; the D is unclear. Trimming left V 3 bases short and J 4 bases short, with 10 bases between. The germline V gene has CDR1 SGHDN and CDR2 FVKESK. CDR3 size: 13 residues.

The gene calls are TRBV7-2 and TRBJ2-7; 9 positions match TRBD2. Germline CDR1 is SGHTA and CDR2 is FQGNSA. The CDR3 is 19 amino acids. Unmatched junction bases numbered 17, after V lost 3 bases and J lost 2 bases. As DNA, the CDR3 is TGTGCCAGCAGCTTTCTGAAAGCGTGGTTCGCGGGAGGGCCCTACGAGCAGTACTTC. Amino acid sequence: CASSFLKAWFAGGPYEQYF.

The chain carries TRBV6-5 and TRBJ2-1, with a weak D call TRBD2 (6 bases). V was trimmed by 8 bases and J by 1 base, leaving 15 bases between them. Germline CDR1 is MNHEY and CDR2 is SVGAGI. The CDR3 is 15 residues long. CDR3 amino acids: CASGPRGGSYNEQFF. Written as DNA, the CDR3 is TGTGCCAGCGGGCCGCGGGGCGGGTCCTACAATGAGCAGTTCTTC.